This T cell receptor (beta chain) is drawn from a study of shared clonotypes between healthy human individuals. Study as a whole: The composition of the donors was a couple of women and a few men aged 18 to 49.

Caucasian adults residing in Nashville, Tennessee made up all the donors. This clone was counted a single time. Replicate sorted-subset PCRs were loaded with around 200 ng DNA, 30,000 or so T cell genomes. Repertoires were generated with immunoSEQ multiplex PCR, while TCRdb's copy carries only in-frame clones and drops some. The sample has 2 million to 2.5 million clones; about 92% are singletons. This CDR3 comprises 12 residues. Germline V gene lookup returns CDR1 SGHAT and CDR2 FQNNGV. The V end was cut by 5 bases, the J end by 4 bases, with 6 bases between. The chain is built from TRBV11-2 and TRBJ1-3, with no clear D. Specimen: naive CD4+ T cells from PBMCs. Subset meaning: CD45RA+ positively selected. This clonotype was sampled from a man between 18 and 35 years old in good health. Some clones in this sample may be carry-over from other donors' samples. CDR3 nucleotides: TGTGCCAGCAGCACACCCGGAAACACCATATATTTT. Translation: CASSTPGNTIYF.